Shown below are 27 T cell receptor beta chains from a single sample sequenced in a study of graft-versus-host responses after intestinal transplantation. Method: immunoSEQ multiplex PCR; TCRdb's copy keeps in-frame clones and lacks some. The data hold under 20,000 clones, with approximately 80% observed a single time. The sample here was PBMCs, taken 14 days after transplant. Source of these receptors: a human patient who received an intestinal transplant, so some T cells may come from the graft donor.

This clone was seen a handful of times. This chain uses TRBV6-1 with TRBJ2-7; D possibly corresponds to TRBD1 (5 bases). The V end lost 4 bases, the J end lost 2 bases, and 15 bases lay between the germline ends. Looked up from germline, CDR1 is MNHNS and CDR2 is SASEGT. CDR3 length: 15 amino acids. The CDR3 spells CASSAMTVYPYEQYF. Here the CDR3 DNA reads TGTGCCAGCAGTGCCATGACAGTCTATCCCTACGAGCAGTACTTC.

Note on this clone: This specimen includes other DNA sequences encoding the same CDR3. The chain joins TRBV4-2 to TRBJ1-6, with D perhaps matching TRBD1 (6 bases). V dropped 3 bases and J dropped 7 bases, with 28 bases sitting between them. The CDR3 runs to 20 residues. Germline CDR1 and CDR2: LGHNA and YNFKEQ. The CDR3 nucleotides are TGTGCCAGCAGCCACTCAGCGGTCCCCGGGGGCACCACTCGAAATTCACCCCTCCACTTT. Its protein product is CASSHSAVPGGTTRNSPLHF.

The V gene is TRBV15, the J gene TRBJ1-3; the match to TRBD1 covers 9 bases. The germline V gene encodes CDR1 LNHNV and CDR2 YYDKDF (reference sequence). The CDR3 runs to 15 residues. Trimming cost V 3 bases and J 1 base; bases outside gene matches: 1. CDR3 nucleotide sequence: TGTGCCACCAGCAGGGACAGGGGTTCTGGAAACACCATATATTTT. Translated, it gives CATSRDRGSGNTIYF.

The gene calls are TRBV2 and TRBJ1-4, with 10 bases fitting TRBD1. J was trimmed by 7 bases and V by 4 bases; bases with no gene match: 3. Germline lookup yields CDR1 SNHLY and CDR2 FYNNEI. This CDR3 has 14 residues. CDR3 sequence (DNA): TGTGCCAGCAGTGGACAGGGGGCGGGTGAAAAACTGTTTTTT. Protein sequence: CASSGQGAGEKLFF.

V is TRBV6-1 and J is TRBJ1-1, with 9 bases matching TRBD1. This CDR3 is built from 14 residues. The germline CDR1 and CDR2 sequences are MNHNS and SASEGT. Trimming took 5 bases from V and 5 from J; bases not matched to a gene: 6. The CDR3 loop is CASSFTGGGTEAFF. DNA of the CDR3: TGTGCCAGCAGTTTTACAGGGGGCGGGACTGAAGCTTTCTTT.

This chain uses TRBV2 with TRBJ2-1; the D gene is possibly TRBD2 (7 bases). The CDR3 spans 19 residues. Per germline, CDR1 SNHLY and CDR2 FYNNEI. V gave up 0 bases and J gave up 0 bases, with 18 bases separating them. The CDR3 DNA reads TGTGCCAGCAGTGAAGCGCTTTGGTCGGGGGGCAGCTCCTACAATGAGCAGTTCTTC. Amino acids: CASSEALWSGGSSYNEQFF.

The V gene is TRBV11-3, the J gene TRBJ2-5; D is uncertain. Between the trimmed V and J ends, which lost 1 base and 0 bases, there was a span of 3 bases. Germline-derived CDR1 and CDR2 are SGHNT and YENEEA. This CDR3 has 13 amino acids. The CDR3 DNA is TGTGCCAGCAGCTTAGGCTACCAAGAGACCCAGTACTTC. It encodes CASSLGYQETQYF.

The rearrangement uses TRBV6-4 and TRBJ2-3; 10 nucleotides agree with TRBD1. Germline CDR1 reads MRHNA; CDR2 reads SNTAGT. The CDR3 consists of 17 residues. V dropped 0 bases and J dropped 4; count of bases not matched to a gene: 7. The CDR3: CASSDSGTGEVADTQYF. In nucleotides, the CDR3 is TGTGCCAGCAGTGACTCCGGGACAGGGGAAGTTGCAGATACGCAGTATTTT.

The rearrangement joins TRBV6-1 to TRBJ2-4, with 9 bases that match TRBD2. The germline V gene encodes CDR1 MNHNS and CDR2 SASEGT. Trimming cost V 3 bases and J 2 bases; bases outside gene matches: 11. CDR3 length equals 18 residues. The CDR3: CASSEFRVAGVTKNIQYF. The CDR3 DNA is TGTGCCAGCAGTGAGTTCCGTGTAGCGGGAGTTACCAAAAACATTCAGTACTTC.

The chain links TRBV4-2 to TRBJ2-7, with 14 bases aligning to TRBD2. The ends lost 1 base at V and 0 bases at J; junction bases unmatched: 8. From germline, CDR1 is LGHNA and CDR2 YNFKEQ. The CDR3 consists of 19 residues. CDR3 amino acids: CASSQVGTSGGISSYEQYF. The CDR3 DNA is TGTGCCAGCAGCCAAGTGGGGACTAGCGGGGGAATAAGCTCCTACGAGCAGTACTTC.

The chain has TRBV13 and TRBJ2-1; D ambiguous. The CDR3 is 12 residues long. CDR1 and CDR2 from the germline V gene are PRHDT and FYEKMQ (reference sequence). Trimming pared 4 bases from V and 8 bases from J, leaving 9 bases between. The CDR3 here is CASSSYVYEQFF. The CDR3 DNA is TGTGCCAGCAGCTCTTACGTCTATGAGCAGTTCTTC.

The CDR3 coding sequence is TGTGCCAGCAGTCCTCCGGACTGGAACACTGAAGCTTTCTTT. It specifies CASSPPDWNTEAFF. This sequence joins TRBV28 and TRBJ1-1; no firm D call. Germline-derived CDR1 and CDR2 are MDHEN and SYDVKM. CDR3 length: 14 residues. The V end was cut by 5 bases, the J end by 1 base, with 11 bases between.

This chain uses TRBV9 with TRBJ2-3; 7 positions match TRBD1. The length of the CDR3 is 16 residues. J lost 2 bases, V lost 0 bases, and 6 bases had no gene match. The germline gives CDR1 SGDLS, CDR2 YYNGEE. The CDR3 nucleotides are TGTGCCAGCAGCGTAGAGGGACAGTTGTTCACAGATACGCAGTATTTT. This encodes CASSVEGQLFTDTQYF.

The chain combines TRBV7-8 with TRBJ2-7; 8 positions agree with TRBD2. The V and J ends lost 1 base and 6 bases, in that order; junction bases with no gene match: 2. CDR1 and CDR2 from the germline V gene are SGHVS and FQNEAQ. CDR3 length: 13 residues. The CDR3 loop reads CASSLGTSFEQYF. The DNA of the CDR3 is TGTGCCAGCAGCTTAGGGACTAGCTTCGAGCAGTACTTC.

This chain uses TRBV5-6 with TRBJ2-3, with D unresolved. Germline CDR1 and CDR2: SGHDT and YYEEEE. V lost 4 bases and J lost 2, with 5 bases in between. The CDR3 has 12 amino acids. The CDR3 DNA follows: TGTGCCAGCAGCGCCTCCACAGATACGCAGTATTTT. Translation: CASSASTDTQYF.

The chain links TRBV9 to TRBJ2-3; D gene uncertain. The CDR3 covers 14 residues. The V end was cut by 0 bases, the J end by 2 bases, with 7 bases between. CDR1 is SGDLS, CDR2 YYNGEE, per germline. The chain's CDR3 is CASSVEGFTDTQYF. DNA for the CDR3: TGTGCCAGCAGCGTAGAGGGTTTCACAGATACGCAGTATTTT.

The chain links TRBV9 to TRBJ2-1, with D possibly TRBD1 on 6 matching bases. The germline gives CDR1 SGDLS, CDR2 YYNGEE. V was cut by 3 bases and J by 2 bases, with 12 bases left in between. The length of the CDR3 is 15 residues. DNA of the CDR3: TGTGCCAGCAGCGCTACAGGGTGGGCCTACAATGAGCAGTTCTTC. This encodes CASSATGWAYNEQFF.

The V and J genes are TRBV4-2 and TRBJ2-1; tentatively, D is TRBD1 (5 bases). The germline gives CDR1 LGHNA, CDR2 YNFKEQ. The V end lost 1 base, the J end lost 4 bases, and 14 bases lay between the germline ends. The CDR3 runs 16 residues. DNA for the CDR3: TGTGCCAGCAGCCAAGCCCAAGGGGCGGTTTACAATGAGCAGTTCTTC. Translating gives CASSQAQGAVYNEQFF.

In this sample, this clone turned up a few times. The chain couples TRBV19 to TRBJ1-4; 10 bases match TRBD1. V lost 5 bases, J lost 6 bases, and 6 bases stayed unmatched. The CDR3 length is 15 residues. Germline CDR1 and CDR2: LNHDA and SQIVND (reference sequence). The CDR3 sequence is CASSPWDRGDEKLFF. The DNA of the CDR3 is TGTGCCAGTAGTCCCTGGGACAGGGGCGATGAAAAACTGTTTTTT.

This rearrangement joins TRBV27 to TRBJ2-7; D unresolved. The V and J ends lost 4 bases and 0 bases respectively, with 13 bases between them. Germline CDR1 reads MNHEY; CDR2 reads SMNVEV (reference sequence). This CDR3 comprises 15 residues. CDR3: CASSSRSGSSYEQYF. In DNA form, the CDR3 reads TGTGCCAGCAGTTCTCGGTCCGGTAGCTCCTACGAGCAGTACTTC.

The V call is TRBV23-1, the J call TRBJ1-5; D is unresolved. TRBV23-1 is annotated as an ORF whose role is uncertain. This CDR3 is 11 amino acids long. Deletions cut 3 bases from V and 5 bases from J, with 2 bases between. The DNA of the CDR3 is TGCGCCAGCAGTCATCATCAGCCCCAGCATTTT. Encoded protein: CASSHHQPQHF.

The chain carries TRBV14 and TRBJ2-5; D is undetermined. Germline V gene lookup returns CDR1 SGHDN and CDR2 FVKESK. The CDR3 length is 14 residues. Trimming took 4 bases from V and 5 from J, leaving 14 bases between them. CDR3 sequence (DNA): TGTGCCAGCAGCCTCCTCGGGCTCGGGGAGACCCAGTACTTC. Its protein is CASSLLGLGETQYF.

This chain links TRBV7-2 with TRBJ2-5, with 9 bases fitting TRBD2. The J segment lost 5 bases and the V segment lost 4 bases, leaving 11 bases of the junction unmatched. Germline CDR1 and CDR2: SGHTA and FQGNSA. The CDR3 is 16 residues long. The CDR3 is CASSSGTSIFVETQYF. In DNA form, the CDR3 reads TGTGCCAGCAGCTCCGGGACTAGCATTTTCGTTGAGACCCAGTACTTC.

The V call is TRBV4-1, the J call TRBJ1-1; D uncertain. The germline CDR1 and CDR2 sequences are MGHRA and YSYEKL. The CDR3 extends over 15 amino acids. V gave up 1 base and J gave up 1 base, with 10 bases separating them. The chain's CDR3 is CASSQGPQENTEAFF. The CDR3 nucleotides are TGCGCCAGCAGCCAAGGTCCCCAGGAGAACACTGAAGCTTTCTTT.

The V gene is TRBV27, the J gene TRBJ2-7; TRBD1 or TRBD2 may be the D gene (5 bases each). Germline V gene lookup returns CDR1 MNHEY and CDR2 SMNVEV (reference sequence). V dropped 1 base and J dropped 1 base, with 11 bases sitting between them. The CDR3 length is 15 residues. Here the CDR3 DNA reads TGTGCCAGCAGTTTATATTCGGGACCATCCTACGAGCAGTACTTC. Translated, it gives CASSLYSGPSYEQYF.

V and J are TRBV2 and TRBJ1-5; D possibly corresponds to TRBD1 (5 bases). The V end was cut by 2 bases, the J end by 11 bases, with 7 bases between. The CDR3 sequence is 11 residues long. Germline CDR1 and CDR2: SNHLY and FYNNEI. The CDR3 loop reads CASSEPGSQHF. As DNA, the CDR3 is TGTGCCAGCAGTGAACCAGGGTCCCAGCATTTT. Combining the CDR3 with reference TRBV2 and TRBJ1-5 gives the whole variable domain EPEVTQTPSHQVTQMGQEVILRCVPISNHLYFYWYRQILGQKVEFLVSFYNNEISEKSEIFDDQFSVERPDGSNFTLKIRSTKLEDSAMYFCASSEPGSQHFGDGTRLSIL.

This chain joins TRBV9 and TRBJ1-5; the match to TRBD1 covers 9 bases. From germline, CDR1 is SGDLS and CDR2 YYNGEE. With V trimmed by 0 bases and J by 1 base, 5 bases remained unmatched. The CDR3 consists of 17 residues. The CDR3 reads CASSVVETGGSNQPQHF. The CDR3 nucleotides are TGTGCCAGCAGCGTAGTGGAGACAGGGGGGAGCAATCAGCCCCAGCATTTT.